This T cell receptor (beta chain) comes out of a study of blood T cell repertoires in COVID-19 (dated by TCRdb to 2020 to 2022). With regard to the full study: Collaborator samples came from the United States, Italy and Spain and covered acute and convalescent phases of COVID-19. The prospective study material was composed of cDNA or gDNA derived from T cells, B-cell-depleted T cells, or PBMCs. Subjects who had been exposed to COVID-19, were actively infected with it, or had recovered from it provided the deeply sampled blood TCRbeta repertoires that made up the dataset. A freely available public database, intended as a resource for researchers studying the immune response to SARS-CoV-2, is where the repertoires were released. The samples were drawn from the first 160 participants of the ongoing ImmuneRACE study and from 1,254 subjects provided by 6 global collaborators. A de-identified subject ID, COVID-19 status, age in years and sex were almost always included in the sample metadata. Where available, HLA class I and class II types were taken from metadata supplied by the sample provider and were not determined by assay-based typing.

Overall study outcomes, separate from this receptor: Clinical and demographic metadata were provided uncurated, with the amount varying by source and participant.

In the case of this clone: No antigen is known for it. No much larger clone is present one base from it, and per-base qualities are unavailable.

TCRbeta CDR3 regions were amplified from genomic DNA using the immunoSEQ Assay, a bias-controlled multiplex PCR. The original pipeline was this. The number of nucleated cells in each sample was estimated by amplification of reference gene primers within the assay. Sequence reads were collapsed and filtered to measure the absolute abundance of every unique TCRbeta CDR3 rearrangement. Productive Simpson clonality was computed per sample as the square root of Simpson's diversity index over productive rearrangements. TCRdb stores this immuneACCESS table with in-frame sequences only. Part of the clones is absent; in the studies checked, under half of the shortfall reflects unresolved V genes, and no reason is known for the rest. The V and J calls and clone size come from that table; D and trimming were worked out from the DNA. The sample table contains about 170,000 clones; only one count was recorded for 86% of them. Jointly, the top ten make up 10% to 11% of the sample.

One collaborating source in Seattle enrolled patients during active infection and followed them longitudinally through the course of disease. Each collaborating institution followed its own protocols to collect whole blood in K2EDTA tubes. For TCRbeta analysis, collaborator samples were shipped as frozen whole blood, as isolated PBMCs, or as DNA extracted from either sample type. The CDR3 numbers 16 residues from cysteine through phenylalanine. CDR3 DNA is the only sequence kept; it has 48 bases, read in frame from the first base. Trimming costs V 1 base and J 3 bases, and their ends lie 14 bases apart. According to the germline V gene, CDR1 reads SGHRS and CDR2 reads YFSETQ.

Rearrangement joined TRBV5-1 to TRBJ1-5; the D segment cannot be called with confidence. The sequenced sample consisted of peripheral blood. The sequence was collected from a woman aged 60-75 years with COVID-19, enrolled during active disease. The nucleotides are TGCGCCAGCAGCTTGATCCGGGAAAGGAACAATCAGCCCCAGCATTTT. Its product reads: CASSLIRERNNQPQHF.